This TCR beta chain was recovered during a study of HIV-infected patients and healthy controls. V lost 7 bases and J 4 bases, leaving 8 bases between the germline ends. The CDR3 is 12 residues long. Study-wide findings and caveats: Eight alpha and eight beta V genes differed significantly in mean usage between HIV-infected patients and controls.

Roughly three months, about 14 weeks, into antiretroviral therapy, follow-up blood was collected. Whole blood was used without fractionation, so all unsorted peripheral T cells were included. This clonotype was recorded many times. What it binds is not known. cDNA was made from 400 to 500 ng RNA using alpha and beta constant primers. Each of the alpha and beta chains got its own library through chain-specific third strand synthesis with indices. TCRdb called the 5' RACE reads again in MiXCR, with one record for every CDR3 protein. The table records 15,000 to 20,000 distinct CDR3 sequences, under 9.5% of them present only once.

This specimen was blood, taken during antiretroviral therapy. The TCR originated in an adult with HIV infection. This chain connects TRBV12-3 or TRBV12-4 to TRBJ1-3; no clear D gene. The CDR3 loop reads CASNPGGNTIYF. CDR3 DNA sequence: TGTGCCAGCAACCCGGGGGGAAACACCATATATTTT.